The 3 T cell receptor beta chains below come from one sample, sequenced in a study of T cell repertoires in cytomegalovirus infection. Their recognized antigens are unknown. MiXCR, applied by TCRdb to the reads, yields one record per CDR3 protein. This table has hundreds of thousands of distinct CDR3 sequences, around a third appearing once. The source material was cultured PBMCs, sampled from culture after CMV antigen stimulation. These receptors were obtained from a human donor in good health (CMV status not recorded). Some clones in this sample may be carry-over from other donors' samples.

This clonotype was seen repeatedly, ten times or more. The chain couples TRBV7-2 to TRBJ2-1; 7 bases match TRBD2. The CDR3 covers 14 residues. Unmatched junction bases numbered 2, after V lost 2 bases and J lost 4 bases. Germline CDR1 reads SGHTA; CDR2 reads FQGNSA. CDR3 DNA: TGTGCCAGCAGCTTAAGCGGGAATTACAATGAGCAGTTCTTC. This gives the protein CASSLSGNYNEQFF.

V is TRBV2 and J is TRBJ1-2, with D tentatively TRBD1 (5 bases). Trimming took 3 bases from V and 2 from J, leaving 13 bases between them. The germline gives CDR1 SNHLY, CDR2 FYNNEI. The CDR3 has 15 residues. CDR3 coding DNA: TGTGCCAGCAGTGAGGGGACCCTACGGAACTATGGCTACACCTTC. This translates into CASSEGTLRNYGYTF. The variable domain in full, completed from reference TRBV2 and TRBJ1-2, reads EPEVTQTPSHQVTQMGQEVILRCVPISNHLYFYWYRQILGQKVEFLVSFYNNEISEKSEIFDDQFSVERPDGSNFTLKIRSTKLEDSAMYFCASSEGTLRNYGYTFGSGTRLTVV.

This chain links TRBV11-2 with TRBJ2-1, with 12 bases fitting TRBD2. The germline V gene encodes CDR1 SGHAT and CDR2 FQNNGV. The CDR3 consists of 21 residues. Trimming at V came to 1 base and at J to 6 bases, leaving 19 bases not matched to a gene. The CDR3 protein is CASSLASGLAGIMRGSNEQFF. The CDR3 nucleotides are TGTGCCAGCAGCTTAGCTTCCGGACTAGCGGGAATTATGAGAGGGTCCAATGAGCAGTTCTTC.